This passage covers 7 T cell receptor beta chains from one sample sequenced in a study of T cells of healthy individuals. In TCRdb, the 5' RACE reads were re-called with MiXCR into one record per CDR3 protein. This table holds tens of thousands of distinct CDR3 sequences, 16% found once. The source is a human donor in good health.

The rearrangement uses TRBV12-3 or TRBV12-4 and TRBJ2-5; the D is unclear. The ends were cut back, 5 bases at V and 5 bases at J, with 9 bases in the middle. The CDR3 is 12 amino acids. DNA of the CDR3: TGTGCCAGCAGTCCTACCCGGGAGACCCAGTACTTC. It specifies CASSPTRETQYF.

This clonotype was counted only a few times. This chain uses TRBV5-4 with TRBJ2-7, with 10 bases that match TRBD2. This CDR3 is built from 18 residues. J was trimmed by 1 base and V by 1 base; bases with no gene match: 11. The V gene's germline CDR1 is SGHNT and CDR2 YYREEE (reference sequence). CDR3: CASSLSLVAGGPSYEQYF. The CDR3 DNA reads TGTGCCAGCAGCTTGAGCTTGGTAGCGGGGGGACCTTCCTACGAGCAGTACTTC.

This clonotype occurred many times. J is TRBJ2-1 and V is TRBV21-1; the D call of TRBD2 is as the table states it, not checked on the DNA. TRBV21-1 is recorded as a pseudogene. This CDR3 contains 22 residues. The CDR3 DNA reads TGTGCCAGCAGCTGTCGGGACAGGCCAACCCTAATTCTAGCGGGAGTGTCCAATGAGCAGTTCTTC. Residues: CASSCRDRPTLILAGVSNEQFF.

In its sample, this clonotype was seen once. This CDR3 reads CASSLTPSGGGTDTQYF. The CDR3 region has the DNA TGTGCCAGCAGCTTAACGCCTAGCGGGGGGGGGACAGATACGCAGTATTTT. The rearrangement uses TRBV7-3 and TRBJ2-3; 12 positions agree with TRBD2. Germline CDR1 and CDR2: SGHTA and FQGTGA. The CDR3 is made up of 17 amino acids. V was pared by 0 bases and J by 3 bases, with 4 bases of the junction left unmatched.

This sequence joins TRBV9 and TRBJ2-3, with D uncertain. The CDR3 has 15 amino acids. The germline V gene has CDR1 SGDLS and CDR2 YYNGEE. V was clipped by 0 bases and J by 2 bases, with 10 bases between them. CDR3 amino acids: CASSVATGNTDTQYF. CDR3 coding DNA: TGTGCCAGCAGCGTAGCTACGGGTAACACAGATACGCAGTATTTT. The full variable domain, completed using reference TRBV9 and TRBJ2-3, is DSGVTQTPKHLITATGQRVTLRCSPRSGDLSVYWYQQSLDQGLQFLIQYYNGEERAKGNILERFSAQQFPDLHSELNLSSLELGDSALYFCASSVATGNTDTQYFGPGTRLTVL.

This clonotype was counted only a few times. This chain uses TRBV12-3 or TRBV12-4 with TRBJ1-2, with D uncertain. V lost 1 base, J lost 2 bases, and 5 bases lay in between. The CDR3 runs to 13 residues. For the CDR3, the DNA is TGTGCCAGCAGTTTAGGGGTCAACTATGGCTACACCTTC. Protein product: CASSLGVNYGYTF.

This chain connects TRBV24-1 to TRBJ2-5; D not resolved. CDR1 is KGHDR, CDR2 SFDVKD, per germline. Between the trimmed V and J ends, which lost 5 bases and 5 bases, there was a span of 11 bases. The length of the CDR3 is 13 residues. Written as DNA, the CDR3 is TGTGCCACCAGTGCCGCGGCGTTGGAGACCCAGTACTTC. Translation: CATSAAALETQYF.